The T cell receptor (beta chain) described here comes from a study of cytomegalovirus exposure and HLA in healthy donors. Germline CDR1 LGHNT, CDR2 FRNRAP. With 7 bases removed from V and 9 bases from J, the gap between germline ends came to 16 bases. The CDR3 has 13 amino acids. Profiling relied on immunoSEQ multiplex PCR, and the TCRdb table lists in-frame clones only, not all of them. The sample shows around 71,000 clones, about 94% of them seen only once. The sequence derives from a man younger than 30 in good health and CMV-seropositive. What was sequenced was PBMCs. The chain is built from TRBV12-5 and TRBJ2-1; D possibly corresponds to TRBD2 (5 bases). The CDR3 nucleotides read TGTGCTAGTGTTCGGTCCCTGGGGAGTGAGCAGTTCTTC. It translates to CASVRSLGSEQFF.